What follows are 21 T cell receptor beta chains derived from one specimen sequenced in a study of T cell changes during pregnancy in multiple sclerosis. Using immunoSEQ multiplex PCR, the repertoire was profiled, and TCRdb retains in-frame clones only, with some absent. The sample yields around 72,000 clones, 90% to 95% seen once. The sequences come from peripheral blood, collected in the third trimester of pregnancy. These receptors came from a female donor in good health, enrolled as a control in a pregnancy study.

V is TRBV11-2 and J is TRBJ2-5, with TRBD2 matching 11 bases. With V trimmed by 4 bases and J by 3 bases, 4 bases remained unmatched. This CDR3 contains 15 residues. Germline CDR1 SGHAT, CDR2 FQNNGV. This chain's CDR3 is CASSSEGLAEETQYF. CDR3 DNA sequence: TGTGCCAGCAGCTCGGAGGGACTAGCGGAAGAGACCCAGTACTTC.

The gene calls are TRBV6-4 and TRBJ2-1; 9 bases align to TRBD2. The CDR3 totals 15 residues. The V gene end was trimmed by 3 bases and the J gene end by 3 bases; junction bases not matched to a gene: 3. The germline gives CDR1 MRHNA, CDR2 SNTAGT. The CDR3 DNA reads TGTGCCAGCAGTGATGGCGGGGGGGACTACAATGAGCAGTTCTTC. It encodes CASSDGGGDYNEQFF.

This sequence joins TRBV11-2 and TRBJ2-2; 8 nucleotides agree with TRBD1. Germline loops: CDR1 SGHAT, CDR2 FQNNGV. The CDR3 sequence is 17 residues long. Trimming cost V 5 bases and J 1 base; bases outside gene matches: 9. The CDR3 bases are TGTGCCAGCAGCCCCTTTCGAGGGACAGGGAACACCGGGGAGCTGTTTTTT. Its translation is CASSPFRGTGNTGELFF.

This clone was seen once. The chain is built from TRBV7-2 and TRBJ2-7; 9 bases fit TRBD1. The germline V gene encodes CDR1 SGHTA and CDR2 FQGNSA. The junction had 9 bases not matched to a gene; V was cut back by 5 bases and J by 1 base. The CDR3 length is 16 residues. The CDR3 DNA reads as TGTGCCAGCAGCAAACAGGGACAGGGACAGTCCTACGAGCAGTACTTC. It codes for CASSKQGQGQSYEQYF.

The chain recombines TRBV19 with TRBJ2-1, with D tentatively TRBD2 (6 bases). This CDR3 has 12 residues. The V end lost 8 bases, the J end lost 10 bases, and 15 bases lay between the germline ends. Looked up from germline, CDR1 is LNHDA and CDR2 is SQIVND (reference sequence). The CDR3 region has the DNA TGTGCCAGTTCCGATAGCGGTTTGGAGCAGTTCTTC. Translation: CASSDSGLEQFF.

This clone was counted between two and nine times. J is TRBJ1-6 and V is TRBV6-1, with 8 bases fitting TRBD1. The germline gives CDR1 MNHNS, CDR2 SASEGT. V dropped 6 bases and J dropped 10; count of bases not matched to a gene: 2. The CDR3 totals 12 residues. CDR3 sequence: CASSQGASPLHF. As DNA, the CDR3 is TGTGCCAGCAGCCAGGGGGCATCACCCCTCCACTTT.

This sequence joins TRBV28 and TRBJ1-6, with D perhaps matching TRBD1 (5 bases). Trimming shortened V by 5 bases and J by 4 bases, and 12 bases separated the two germline ends. The CDR3 loop spans 15 amino acids. The V gene's germline CDR1 is MDHEN and CDR2 SYDVKM. The CDR3 nucleotides read TGTGCCAGCAGTACGGGGGAATCATATAATTCACCCCTCCACTTT. This sequence encodes CASSTGESYNSPLHF.

The chain recombines TRBV15 with TRBJ2-2, with D perhaps matching TRBD1 (8 bases). The CDR3 is 19 residues long. Trimming took off 3 bases at V and 0 bases at J, with 20 bases between the two ends. Germline lookup yields CDR1 LNHNV and CDR2 YYDKDF (reference sequence). The CDR3 DNA follows: TGTGCCACCAGCAGTCCCGTACGGACAGGGAGGGCGAACACCGGGGAGCTGTTTTTT. This encodes CATSSPVRTGRANTGELFF.

The V and J genes are TRBV7-9 and TRBJ2-2; TRBD2 matches 7 bases. Trimming cost V 2 bases and J 8 bases; bases outside gene matches: 2. CDR1 and CDR2 from the germline V gene are SEHNR and FQNEAQ (reference sequence). The CDR3 runs 13 residues. The CDR3 region is CASSLTSAGELFF. The CDR3 nucleotides are TGTGCCAGCAGCTTAACTAGCGCTGGGGAGCTGTTTTTT.

The rearrangement links TRBV9 to TRBJ1-5; unclear D gene. The CDR3 consists of 15 residues. The V end lost 0 bases, the J end lost 7 bases, and 14 bases lay between the germline ends. The germline V gene has CDR1 SGDLS and CDR2 YYNGEE. CDR3 in amino acids: CASSVGWTSGQPQHF. The CDR3 DNA reads as TGTGCCAGCAGCGTAGGGTGGACCTCGGGGCAGCCCCAGCATTTT.

This rearrangement joins TRBV6-1 to TRBJ1-2, with 9 positions matching TRBD1. In germline, CDR1 is MNHNS, CDR2 SASEGT. V lost 2 bases to trimming and J lost 2 bases; unmatched junction nucleotides: 3. The CDR3 spans 15 residues. The CDR3 coding sequence is TGTGCCAGCAGTGAAAGGGGGACAGGGAACTATGGCTACACCTTC. It specifies CASSERGTGNYGYTF.

The chain combines TRBV9 with TRBJ2-1, with 8 bases matching TRBD2. The CDR3 spans 21 residues. CDR1 is SGDLS, CDR2 YYNGEE, per germline. V lost 4 bases to trimming and J lost 6 bases; unmatched junction nucleotides: 27. CDR3 residues: CASSPEGGGGPDYSPFNEQFF. The CDR3, as DNA: TGTGCCAGCAGCCCCGAAGGAGGCGGGGGGCCGGATTACAGCCCTTTCAATGAGCAGTTCTTC.

DNA for the CDR3: TGCGCCAGCAGCATACGGACTGCGAACACTGAAGCTTTCTTT. This translates into CASSIRTANTEAFF. The gene calls are TRBV5-1 and TRBJ1-1; no clear D. The CDR3 runs 14 residues. Trimming cost V 4 bases and J 1 base, with 11 bases left between them. The germline CDR1 and CDR2 sequences are SGHRS and YFSETQ.

The chain employs TRBV6-1 and TRBJ2-1; 12 nucleotides agree with TRBD2. The V gene end was trimmed by 1 base and the J gene end by 10 bases; junction bases not matched to a gene: 8. The CDR3 extends over 16 amino acids. The germline V gene encodes CDR1 MNHNS and CDR2 SASEGT. In DNA form, the CDR3 reads TGTGCCAGCAGTGAAGAGGCTAGCGGGGGGGCTAGGGAGCAGTTCTTC. It encodes CASSEEASGGAREQFF.

This sequence joins TRBV6-5 and TRBJ1-2, with D possibly being TRBD1 (5 bases). The germline CDR1 and CDR2 sequences are MNHEY and SVGAGI. This CDR3 is 14 amino acids long. Trimming cost V 0 bases and J 4 bases, with 9 bases left between them. CDR3 in amino acids: CASSYSTGGYGYTF. The CDR3 DNA sequence: TGTGCCAGCAGTTACTCGACCGGGGGCTATGGCTACACCTTC.

This clone came up once. V gene TRBV7-9 combines with J gene TRBJ1-4; tentatively, D is TRBD1 (5 bases). V lost 1 base, J lost 0 bases, and 12 bases lay in between. CDR3 size: 17 residues. Germline V lookup: CDR1 SEHNR, CDR2 FQNEAQ (reference sequence). CDR3 protein: CASSLGSQGATNEKLFF. For the CDR3, the DNA is TGTGCCAGCAGCTTAGGATCTCAGGGTGCAACTAATGAAAAACTGTTTTTT.

The chain uses TRBV5-1 and TRBJ2-6, with 9 bases that match TRBD1. The V gene's germline CDR1 is SGHRS and CDR2 YFSETQ. V was pared by 3 bases and J by 0 bases, with 4 bases of the junction left unmatched. The CDR3 spans 17 residues. The CDR3 loop reads CASSSGTGSSGANVLTF. CDR3 nucleotides: TGCGCCAGCAGCTCCGGGACAGGGAGCTCTGGGGCCAACGTCCTGACTTTC.

The gene calls are TRBV10-3 and TRBJ2-3; maybe TRBD2 (7 bases). V lost 1 base to trimming and J lost 2 bases, with 16 bases between them. Germline values: CDR1 ENHRY, CDR2 SYGVKD. This CDR3 has 17 amino acids. The CDR3 DNA reads TGTGCCATCAGTGAGTACTTACAGGGAGGGAACACAGATACGCAGTATTTT. Its protein is CAISEYLQGGNTDTQYF.

J is TRBJ2-3 and V is TRBV9; 8 bases line up with TRBD2. The CDR3 loop spans 15 amino acids. V gave up 5 bases and J gave up 0 bases; unmatched junction bases: 5. Germline V gene sequence: CDR1 SGDLS, CDR2 YYNGEE. The CDR3 reads CASRPTSASTDTQYF. In DNA form, the CDR3 reads TGTGCCAGCAGGCCGACTAGCGCCAGCACAGATACGCAGTATTTT.

This clone was recorded only once. This chain joins TRBV5-6 and TRBJ2-1, with 9 nucleotides matching TRBD2. With V trimmed by 5 bases and J by 5 bases, 8 bases remained unmatched. This CDR3 contains 15 residues. The V gene's germline CDR1 is SGHDT and CDR2 YYEEEE. The CDR3 sequence: CASSLGAGGHNEQFF. The CDR3 DNA reads as TGTGCCAGCAGTTTAGGAGCGGGAGGTCACAATGAGCAGTTCTTC.

This clone was seen more than once but under ten times. This rearrangement joins TRBV5-4 to TRBJ1-6; D possibly corresponds to TRBD1 (6 bases). V was shortened by 4 bases and J by 8 bases, with 13 bases between the two germline ends. The CDR3 runs 14 residues. CDR1 SGHNT and CDR2 YYREEE come from the germline V gene (reference sequence). CDR3: CASSPGAGYSPLHF. CDR3 DNA: TGTGCCAGCAGCCCAGGGGCAGGGTATTCACCCCTCCACTTT.